Listed below are T cell receptor beta chains from one sample, sequenced in a study of early T cells in non-severe SARS-CoV-2 infection. TCRdb used MiXCR to reprocess the 5' RACE reads, holding one entry per CDR3 protein. Of 35,000 to 50,000 distinct CDR3 sequences listed, less than 6% are singletons. The specimen was whole blood, collected at baseline. The source is an adult who was a healthcare worker with PCR-confirmed SARS-CoV-2 infection or an uninfected control (not recorded which). CDR3s include the opening cysteine and the closing phenylalanine or tryptophan. A D gene is named only where the DNA matches it firmly. Size is omitted from some rows. Given values are once, few, many or a class for expanded clones.

D: -
size: few
V: TRBV5-4
J: TRBJ2-5
CDR3: CASSLEGASQETQYF
DNA: TGTGCCAGCAGCTTGGAAGGGGCTTCTCAAGAGACCCAGTACTTC

D: TRBD2
size: many
V: TRBV20-1
J: TRBJ2-3
CDR3: CSALHLTSGGDTQYF
DNA: TGCAGTGCTCTCCACCTGACTAGCGGTGGAGATACGCAGTATTTT

D: TRBD2
size: many
V: TRBV3-1
J: TRBJ2-1
CDR3: CASSQWSGGPRNEQFF
DNA: TGTGCCAGCAGCCAGTGGTCGGGGGGGCCGAGGAATGAGCAGTTCTTC

D: TRBD1
size: many
V: TRBV2
J: TRBJ2-1
CDR3: CASKPGGQPKREQFF
DNA: TGTGCCAGCAAACCAGGGGGACAGCCTAAACGAGAGCAGTTCTTC

D: -
size: many
V: TRBV12-3/TRBV12-4
J: TRBJ1-5
CDR3: CASSQGRSQPQHF
DNA: TGTGCCAGCAGTCAGGGTCGCAGTCAGCCCCAGCATTTT

D: -
size: many
V: TRBV3-1
J: TRBJ2-1
CDR3: CASSQSVNDGTYNEQFF
DNA: TGTGCCAGCAGCCAATCGGTTAATGACGGGACCTACAATGAGCAGTTCTTC

D: -
size: many
V: TRBV7-2
J: TRBJ1-4
CDR3: CASSLTSGMMFF
DNA: TGTGCCAGCAGCCTTACGTCGGGGATGATGTTTTTT

D: -
size: many
V: TRBV12-3/TRBV12-4
J: TRBJ2-1
CDR3: CASTAEVKSAYNEQFF
DNA: TGTGCCAGCACGGCAGAGGTGAAGTCCGCCTACAATGAGCAGTTCTTC

D: TRBD2
size: many
V: TRBV13
J: TRBJ2-7
CDR3: CASSLIAGGYEQYF
DNA: TGTGCCAGCAGCCTAATAGCGGGAGGCTACGAGCAGTACTTC

D: -
size: few
V: TRBV5-1
J: TRBJ2-7
CDR3: CASSLLDSSYEQYF
DNA: TGCGCCAGCAGCTTGTTGGACTCATCCTACGAGCAGTACTTC

D: TRBD1
size: many
V: TRBV7-2
J: TRBJ1-5
CDR3: CASSLAPRQGGQPQHF
DNA: TGTGCCAGCAGCTTAGCGCCGCGACAGGGCGGACAGCCCCAGCATTTT

D: TRBD1
size: many
V: TRBV12-3/TRBV12-4
J: TRBJ2-7
CDR3: CASSPDRALGEQYF
DNA: TGTGCCAGCAGCCCGGACAGGGCCTTAGGGGAGCAGTACTTC

D: TRBD1
size: many
V: TRBV20-1
J: TRBJ1-2
CDR3: CSAPGQGRGYTF
DNA: TGCAGTGCTCCGGGACAGGGGAGAGGCTACACCTTC

D: TRBD2
size: many
V: TRBV10-3
J: TRBJ2-3
CDR3: CAISDTSAPRWYTQYF
DNA: TGTGCCATCAGCGATACTAGCGCCCCCCGATGGTATACGCAGTATTTT

D: TRBD2
size: many
V: TRBV7-8
J: TRBJ2-2
CDR3: CASSLAASGNHGELFF
DNA: TGTGCCAGCAGCTTAGCGGCTAGCGGGAATCACGGGGAGCTGTTTTTT

D: -
size: many
V: TRBV7-9
J: TRBJ2-6
CDR3: CASSFGGTGANVLTF
DNA: TGTGCCAGCAGCTTTGGAGGAACTGGGGCCAACGTCCTGACTTTC

D: -
size: many
V: TRBV11-2
J: TRBJ2-7
CDR3: CASSPGSLGQYF
DNA: TGTGCCAGCAGCCCCGGGTCCCTGGGGCAGTACTTC

D: TRBD1
size: many
V: TRBV24-1
J: TRBJ2-1
CDR3: CATSKDRALNEQFF
DNA: TGTGCCACCAGTAAGGACAGGGCCCTCAATGAGCAGTTCTTC

D: -
size: many
V: TRBV12-3/TRBV12-4
J: TRBJ2-3
CDR3: CASSLSVADTQYF
DNA: TGTGCCAGCAGTTTATCCGTCGCAGATACGCAGTATTTT

D: -
size: many
V: TRBV5-1
J: TRBJ2-2
CDR3: CASSLVFAGELFF
DNA: TGCGCCAGCAGCTTGGTGTTTGCCGGGGAGCTGTTTTTT

D: TRBD2
size: few
V: TRBV2
J: TRBJ2-1
CDR3: CASSTGTSAYNEQFF
DNA: TGTGCCAGCAGTACCGGGACTAGCGCCTACAATGAGCAGTTCTTC

D: TRBD1
size: many
V: TRBV5-1
J: TRBJ2-1
CDR3: CASRTTPGQGANEQFF
DNA: TGCGCCAGCAGAACCACCCCGGGACAGGGGGCCAATGAGCAGTTCTTC

D: TRBD2
size: many
V: TRBV12-3/TRBV12-4
J: TRBJ2-1
CDR3: CASSFFSGSVNEQFF
DNA: TGTGCCAGCAGTTTTTTTAGCGGGAGTGTGAATGAGCAGTTCTTC

D: -
size: many
V: TRBV5-4
J: TRBJ2-1
CDR3: CASGSGPRGYNEQFF
DNA: TGTGCCAGCGGCTCGGGACCAAGAGGGTACAATGAGCAGTTCTTC

D: -
size: many
V: TRBV6-2/TRBV6-3
J: TRBJ1-1
CDR3: CASSTAERGAEAFF
DNA: TGTGCCAGCAGTACCGCGGAGAGGGGAGCTGAAGCTTTCTTT

D: TRBD2
size: many
V: TRBV12-3/TRBV12-4
J: TRBJ2-7
CDR3: CASSLNSGGGSEQYF
DNA: TGTGCCAGCAGTCTGAATAGCGGGGGGGGTTCCGAGCAGTACTTC

D: TRBD2
size: many
V: TRBV13
J: TRBJ2-2
CDR3: CASSSPGRGTGELFF
DNA: TGTGCCAGCAGCTCCCCGGGGAGGGGTACCGGGGAGCTGTTTTTT

D: -
size: many
V: TRBV12-3/TRBV12-4
J: TRBJ1-2
CDR3: CASSLEDYQERYNGYTF
DNA: TGTGCCAGCAGTTTGGAGGATTATCAGGAGAGGTACAATGGCTACACCTTC

D: TRBD2
size: -
V: TRBV4-1
J: TRBJ2-1
CDR3: CASSRQTSGADNEQFF
DNA: TGCGCCAGCAGCCGCCAAACGAGCGGGGCTGACAATGAGCAGTTCTTC

D: -
size: many
V: TRBV10-3
J: TRBJ2-3
CDR3: CATLPDPRTDTQYF
DNA: TGTGCCACCCTCCCGGACCCGCGCACAGATACGCAGTATTTT

D: -
size: many
V: TRBV7-6
J: TRBJ2-5
CDR3: CASSGGALSETQYF
DNA: TGTGCCAGCAGCGGAGGCGCCCTAAGTGAGACCCAGTACTTC

D: -
size: few
V: TRBV21-1
J: TRBJ2-1
CDR3: CASSRPLSGSYNEQFF
DNA: TGTGCCAGCAGCCGTCCCCTAAGTGGGAGTTACAATGAGCAGTTCTTC

D: TRBD1
size: many
V: TRBV10-3
J: TRBJ1-6
CDR3: CAISSGTGTSPLHF
DNA: TGTGCCATCAGTTCCGGGACAGGGACTTCCCCCCTCCACTTT

D: -
size: many
V: TRBV4-3
J: TRBJ2-3
CDR3: CASSPGRGGNTDTQYF
DNA: TGCGCCAGCAGCCCCGGAAGAGGGGGTAACACAGATACGCAGTATTTT

D: TRBD2
size: -
V: TRBV24-1
J: TRBJ2-3
CDR3: CATSEVRGREMADTQYF
DNA: TGTGCCACCAGTGAGGTACGAGGGCGGGAGATGGCAGATACGCAGTATTTT

D: -
size: -
V: TRBV20-1
J: TRBJ1-1
CDR3: CSASAILRNTEAFF
DNA: TGCAGTGCTTCAGCAATATTACGGAACACTGAAGCTTTCTTT

D: -
size: few
V: TRBV6-5
J: TRBJ1-2
CDR3: CASTPPGPVPGYTF
DNA: TGTGCCAGCACCCCCCCGGGCCCGGTACCTGGCTACACCTTC

D: -
size: many
V: TRBV7-6
J: TRBJ2-7
CDR3: CASSAGTYYEQYF
DNA: TGTGCCAGCAGCGCCGGGACATACTACGAGCAGTACTTC

D: -
size: many
V: TRBV6-6
J: TRBJ2-7
CDR3: CASTLDPSYEQYF
DNA: TGTGCCAGCACCTTAGATCCCTCCTACGAGCAGTACTTC

D: TRBD2
size: few
V: TRBV5-1
J: TRBJ2-1
CDR3: CASSPAGPAVRGSSYNEQFF
DNA: TGCGCCAGCAGCCCGGCGGGGCCGGCCGTGCGGGGGAGCTCCTACAATGAGCAGTTCTTC

D: -
size: many
V: TRBV30
J: TRBJ1-1
CDR3: CAWSGISGVGTEAFF
DNA: TGTGCCTGGAGTGGTATATCCGGAGTGGGCACTGAAGCTTTCTTT

D: TRBD2
size: many
V: TRBV30
J: TRBJ2-3
CDR3: CAWSNGLAGDTQYF
DNA: TGTGCCTGGAGTAATGGACTAGCGGGAGATACGCAGTATTTT

D: -
size: many
V: TRBV5-1
J: TRBJ2-3
CDR3: CASSRNGPATDTQYF
DNA: TGCGCCAGCAGCCGAAACGGCCCTGCCACAGATACGCAGTATTTT

D: TRBD2
size: many
V: TRBV2
J: TRBJ2-3
CDR3: CASSELFSRGADTQYF
DNA: TGTGCCAGCAGTGAACTTTTCTCCCGGGGGGCAGATACGCAGTATTTT

D: TRBD1
size: many
V: TRBV6-6
J: TRBJ1-3
CDR3: CASSYKGQGAVQGNTIYF
DNA: TGTGCCAGCAGTTACAAGGGACAGGGGGCCGTACAGGGAAACACCATATATTTT

D: -
size: many
V: TRBV29-1
J: TRBJ1-2
CDR3: CSFEGRLGGYTF
DNA: TGCAGCTTTGAGGGGCGACTGGGCGGCTACACCTTC

D: -
size: -
V: TRBV7-7
J: TRBJ2-5
CDR3: CASSPRTASQVGTQYF
DNA: TGTGCCAGCAGCCCCCGGACGGCGTCGCAAGTAGGGACCCAGTACTTC

D: -
size: -
V: TRBV27
J: TRBJ1-1
CDR3: CASSFGGDIEAFF
DNA: TGTGCCAGCAGTTTCGGGGGGGATATTGAAGCTTTCTTT